The sample holds a few counts of the clone carrying this TCR beta chain. Its cognate antigen is unknown. Every donor was a healthy person donating bone marrow. V gave up 0 bases and J gave up 2 bases, with 8 bases separating them. The CDR3 contains 14 residues. This entry is derived from a study of cytomegalovirus exposure and HLA in healthy donors. Study at large: Prior work identified more than 90 million unique TCR beta sequences in approximately 180 million T cells.

Study-wide findings and caveats: A link between a missense DCLRE1C variant and TCR beta V- and J-gene trimming emerged from a later analysis.

Amplification used 60 Vbeta primers and 13 Jbeta primers. Using immunoSEQ multiplex PCR, the repertoire was profiled, and TCRdb retains in-frame clones only, with some absent. This table has 180,000 or so clones, roughly 10% appearing once. The chain is built from TRBV23-1 and TRBJ2-7; D is uncertain. TRBV23-1 is assigned to the ORF class and has an uncertain function. Material: PBMCs. This TCR was sampled from a woman between 25 and 40 years old in good health and CMV-seropositive. The CDR3 loop is CASSQSPFPYEQYF. DNA of the CDR3: TGCGCCAGCAGTCAATCCCCCTTTCCCTACGAGCAGTACTTC.